These T cell receptor beta chains were read from a single sample in a study of blood T cell repertoires in COVID-19. Generated by immunoSEQ multiplex PCR, the TCRdb table keeps only in-frame clones and is missing some. The top ten hold around 13% of the sample, which has some 40,000 clones, 84% seen once. Specimen: peripheral blood. All receptors come from a man in his forties or fifties with active or convalescent COVID-19. Both conserved end residues are part of each CDR3. The order of the fields is D gene, J gene, clone size, V gene, CDR3 DNA, CDR3 protein. The D gene is left open where the match is weak. For some rows the clone size is stated as once, few or many, or as a class when expanded; others skip it.

>TRBD2|TRBJ2-2|once|TRBV9
TGTGCCAGCCGCGGGCGGGGGGGCCCCGGGGAGCTGTTTTTT
CASRGRGGPGELFF
>NA|TRBJ2-5|NA|TRBV5-1
TGCGCCAGCAGCGGGGTTCGGGGGCAAGAGACCCAGTACTTC
CASSGVRGQETQYF
>TRBD2|TRBJ2-7|once|TRBV3-1/TRBV3-2
TGTGCCAGCAGCCAGCGTAGCGGGGGCCTGAACTACGAGCAGTACTTC
CASSQRSGGLNYEQYF
>NA|TRBJ2-7|NA|TRBV7-9
TGTGCCAGCAGTCCAGGGCCATCCTACGAGCAGTACTTC
CASSPGPSYEQYF
>NA|TRBJ1-2|NA|TRBV5-6
TGTGCCAGCAGCCACGGGAGTTTTCCAAACTATGGCTACACCTTC
CASSHGSFPNYGYTF
>TRBD2|TRBJ2-5|once|TRBV27
TGTGCCAGCAGTCCTCGATCTCAGCGGGGGAGGGGCCAAGAGACCCAGTACTTC
CASSPRSQRGRGQETQYF
>NA|TRBJ1-4|few|TRBV2
TGTGCCAGCAGTGAGGGCGGGAGGAATGAAAAACTGTTTTTT
CASSEGGRNEKLFF
>TRBD2|TRBJ2-1|NA|TRBV18
TGTGCCAGCTCACCACAGGGACTAGCGGGGTATAATGAGCAGTTCTTC
CASSPQGLAGYNEQFF
>NA|TRBJ1-1|NA|TRBV11-3
TGTGCCAGCAGCTTACAGGAGAACACTGAAGCTTTCTTT
CASSLQENTEAFF
>NA|TRBJ2-6|few|TRBV11-2
TGTGCCAGCAGCGTTAGTAGCTCTGGGGCCAACGTCCTGACTTTC
CASSVSSSGANVLTF
>NA|TRBJ1-3|NA|TRBV7-2
TGTGCCAGCAGCCCAGAAAACGGGTACACCATATATTTT
CASSPENGYTIYF
>NA|TRBJ1-3|NA|TRBV5-1
TGCGCCAGCAGCTTGGGGGGCCGGAACACCATATATTTT
CASSLGGRNTIYF
>TRBD1|TRBJ1-6|NA|TRBV2
TGTGCCAGCAGGGGAACGGGGAATAGAAGGGGGCTCACCTATAATTCACCCCTCCACTTT
CASRGTGNRRGLTYNSPLHF
>NA|TRBJ1-2|NA|TRBV21-1
TGTGCCAGCAGCAAAGCATTAGGATGGCAGGGGCACTATGGCTACACCTTC
CASSKALGWQGHYGYTF
>TRBD2|TRBJ2-5|few|TRBV2
TGTGCCAGCGGGACTAGCGGGGGACGAGGGACCCAGTACTTC
CASGTSGGRGTQYF
>NA|TRBJ2-1|NA|TRBV10-1
TGCGCCAGCAGTGATATCGGGATCTCCTACAATGAGCAGTTCTTC
CASSDIGISYNEQFF
>NA|TRBJ2-3|NA|TRBV3-1/TRBV3-2
TGTGCCAGCAGCCAAGGGCGACGAGGGACAGATACGCAGTATTTT
CASSQGRRGTDTQYF
>NA|TRBJ2-7|NA|TRBV6-5
TGTGCCAGCAGTCGACAGGCCTACGAGCAGTACTTC
CASSRQAYEQYF
>NA|TRBJ2-7|once|TRBV2
TGTGCCAGCAGTGATCAAGGGGCACCTTCGGAGCAGTACTTC
CASSDQGAPSEQYF
>NA|TRBJ1-6|NA|TRBV7-2
TGTGCCAGCAGCTTAGCCCACTCCCGGGGTAATTCACCCCTCCACTTT
CASSLAHSRGNSPLHF
>NA|TRBJ2-4|NA|TRBV12-3/TRBV12-4
TGTGCCAGCAGTTTCGGGAACATTCAGTACTTC
CASSFGNIQYF
>TRBD1|TRBJ2-4|NA|TRBV19
TGTGCCAGTAGTCCGACCGGGACAGGGAACATTCAGTACTTC
CASSPTGTGNIQYF
>TRBD1|TRBJ2-7|NA|TRBV9
TGTGCCAGCAGCGTAGAGGCAGGGGGCGGGTACGAGCAGTACTTC
CASSVEAGGGYEQYF
>NA|TRBJ1-5|NA|TRBV10-2
TGCGCCAGCATGGACAGCTCCTATAGCAATCAGCCCCAGCATTTT
CASMDSSYSNQPQHF
>TRBD1|TRBJ1-1|NA|TRBV27
TGTGCCAGCTTGAACAGGGGAACAACTGAAGCTTTCTTT
CASLNRGTTEAFF
>TRBD1|TRBJ1-1|NA|TRBV15
TGTGCCACCAGCGGGACAGGGGCGAACACTGAAGCTTTCTTT
CATSGTGANTEAFF
>NA|TRBJ2-5|NA|TRBV6-5
TGTGCCAGCAGTCGAGGCGTAAAAGAGACCCAGTACTTC
CASSRGVKETQYF
>TRBD1|TRBJ2-2|NA|TRBV13
TGTGCCAGCAGCACCTACAGGGGGCGCACCGGGGAGCTGTTTTTT
CASSTYRGRTGELFF
>TRBD2|TRBJ2-3|few|TRBV4-1
TGCGCCAGCAGCCCGCTGGGTAGCGGGGGGGCCACAGATACGCAGTATTTT
CASSPLGSGGATDTQYF
>NA|TRBJ1-5|NA|TRBV4-1
TGCGCCAGCAGCCAGGACACAGGGCCTCAGCCCCAGCATTTT
CASSQDTGPQPQHF
>TRBD1|TRBJ1-2|NA|TRBV27
TGTGCCAGCAGTTTGGCAGGGGGTATCTATGGCTACACCTTC
CASSLAGGIYGYTF
>TRBD1|TRBJ1-2|NA|TRBV2
TGTGCCAGCCGGGCCCCAGCAGGGGGTGGCTACACCTTC
CASRAPAGGGYTF
>NA|TRBJ1-5|few|TRBV2
TGTGCCAGCAGTCGGAAGGCGGAGGGGCAGCCCCAGCATTTT
CASSRKAEGQPQHF
>NA|TRBJ2-2|NA|TRBV29-1
TGCAGCGTTGAAGGGTGGGCAGACCCCGGGGAGCTGTTTTTT
CSVEGWADPGELFF
>NA|TRBJ1-1|NA|TRBV15
TGTGCCACCAGCGGGAGGGTTCGTACTGAAGCTTTCTTT
CATSGRVRTEAFF
>NA|TRBJ1-5|NA|TRBV19
TGTGCCAGTAGTACCTCAACGACAGGCTACTTTCAGCCCCAGCATTTT
CASSTSTTGYFQPQHF
>NA|TRBJ1-6|NA|TRBV3-1/TRBV3-2
TGTGCCAGCAGCCATCCCAGAGGGACACCGAATTCACCCCTCCACTTT
CASSHPRGTPNSPLHF
>NA|TRBJ1-1|once|TRBV25-1
TGTGCCAGCAGACTAGACAGGGAAGCTTTCTTT
CASRLDREAFF
>NA|TRBJ1-2|NA|TRBV6-6
TGTGCCAGCAGTTACCACGCGAAGGAAAGCGATGGCTACACCTTC
CASSYHAKESDGYTF
>TRBD1|TRBJ1-6|NA|TRBV10-2
TGCGCCAGCAGTACCTCGGGACAGGGATCACCCCTCCACTTT
CASSTSGQGSPLHF
>NA|TRBJ1-1|NA|TRBV5-6
TGTGCCAGCAGCTTGTCGGCGAGGTCCACTGAAGCTTTCTTT
CASSLSARSTEAFF
>NA|TRBJ1-2|NA|TRBV12-5
TGTGCTAGTGGTTTGGGAACAGGGAGGGTAGGCGGCTACACCTTC
CASGLGTGRVGGYTF
>NA|TRBJ2-2|NA|TRBV7-9
TGTGCCAGCAGCAGAGGGCAGATTGGGACCGGGGAGCTGTTTTTT
CASSRGQIGTGELFF
>NA|TRBJ1-4|once|TRBV2
TGTGCCAGCAGTGAATGGGACACTGATGAAAAACTGTTTTTT
CASSEWDTDEKLFF
>TRBD2|TRBJ2-5|NA|TRBV29-1
TGCAGCGCCCAGCGGGGGGGCGAGGAGACCCAGTACTTC
CSAQRGGEETQYF
>NA|TRBJ2-5|NA|TRBV5-1
TGCGCCAGCAGCTCAGGGATGGTCCGGGAGACCCAGTACTTC
CASSSGMVRETQYF
>TRBD2|TRBJ2-3|NA|TRBV2
TGTGCCAGCAGTGAAGCGCTGCTACTAGCGGGGGGAGCTAGCACAGATACGCAGTATTTT
CASSEALLLAGGASTDTQYF
>TRBD1|TRBJ2-4|NA|TRBV7-9
TGTGCCAGCAGCCCCGGACAGGGGGCGACCAAAAACATTCAGTACTTC
CASSPGQGATKNIQYF
>NA|TRBJ1-5|NA|TRBV30
TGTGCCTGGAGTCCAGGGAGGGTGGCGCAGCCCCAGCATTTT
CAWSPGRVAQPQHF
>NA|TRBJ1-2|NA|TRBV7-9
TGTGCCAGCAGAGGAGGCGACTATGGCTACACCTTC
CASRGGDYGYTF
>NA|TRBJ1-2|NA|TRBV9
TGTGCCAGCAGCGTAGACAGGCAAGCCTCTAACTATGGCTACACCTTC
CASSVDRQASNYGYTF
>TRBD2|TRBJ2-1|NA|TRBV3-1/TRBV3-2
TGTGCCAGCAGCCAAGATCGCGGGACTAGCCAAATTTACAATGAGCAGTTCTTC
CASSQDRGTSQIYNEQFF
>NA|TRBJ2-7|NA|TRBV21-1
TGTGCCAGGGACGGGACAGCGGGGGACCACGAGCAGTACTTC
CARDGTAGDHEQYF
>NA|TRBJ2-3|NA|TRBV30
TGTGCCTGGAGTCCAGGGTGGGCATCCGGTACGCAGTATTTT
CAWSPGWASGTQYF
>TRBD1|TRBJ2-5|NA|TRBV19
TGTGCCAGTAGTCGCGACAGGGAAGAGACCCAGTACTTC
CASSRDREETQYF
>NA|TRBJ2-2|NA|TRBV12-3/TRBV12-4
TGTGCCAGCAGTTTAGCGCGGGTGGGGGAGCTGTTTTTT
CASSLARVGELFF
>NA|TRBJ1-2|NA|TRBV29-1
TGCAGCGTTCTCGCGCAGGGGACCTATGGCTACACCTTC
CSVLAQGTYGYTF
>TRBD1|TRBJ1-2|NA|TRBV6-1
TGTGCCAGCGGTGCATGGGCAGGGGGCGGGGATAACTATGGCTACACCTTC
CASGAWAGGGDNYGYTF
>NA|TRBJ2-3|NA|TRBV28
TGTGCCAGCAGCCTTGATTCAGGGAGCACAGATACGCAGTATTTT
CASSLDSGSTDTQYF